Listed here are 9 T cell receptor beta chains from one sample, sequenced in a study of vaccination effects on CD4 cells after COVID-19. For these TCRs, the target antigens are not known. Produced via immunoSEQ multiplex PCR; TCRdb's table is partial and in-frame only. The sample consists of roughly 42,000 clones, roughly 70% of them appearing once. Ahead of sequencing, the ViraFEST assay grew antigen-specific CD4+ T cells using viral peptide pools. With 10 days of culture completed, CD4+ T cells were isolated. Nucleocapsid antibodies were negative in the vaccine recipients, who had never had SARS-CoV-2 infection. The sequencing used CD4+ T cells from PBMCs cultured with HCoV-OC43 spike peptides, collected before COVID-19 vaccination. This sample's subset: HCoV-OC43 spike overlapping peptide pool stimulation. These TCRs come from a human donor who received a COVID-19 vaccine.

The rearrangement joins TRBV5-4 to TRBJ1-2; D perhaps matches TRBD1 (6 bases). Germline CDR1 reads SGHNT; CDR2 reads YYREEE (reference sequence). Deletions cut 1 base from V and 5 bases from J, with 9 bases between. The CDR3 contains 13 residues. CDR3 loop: CASSLFQGYGYTF. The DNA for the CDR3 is TGTGCCAGCAGCTTGTTTCAGGGGTATGGCTACACCTTC.

Written as DNA, the CDR3 is TGCGCCAGCAGCCCCCAGCGGGAGGGTGGTGAGCAGTTCTTC. Its protein product is CASSPQREGGEQFF. The chain links TRBV5-1 to TRBJ2-1; TRBD2 aligns across 10 bases. This CDR3 has 14 residues. Trimming cost V 4 bases and J 9 bases; bases outside gene matches: 7. The germline CDR1 and CDR2 sequences are SGHRS and YFSETQ. Combining the CDR3 with reference TRBV5-1 and TRBJ2-1 gives the whole variable domain KAGVTQTPRYLIKTRGQQVTLSCSPISGHRSVSWYQQTPGQGLQFLFEYFSETQRNKGNFPGRFSGRQFSNSRSEMNVSTLELGDSALYLCASSPQREGGEQFFGPGTRLTVL.

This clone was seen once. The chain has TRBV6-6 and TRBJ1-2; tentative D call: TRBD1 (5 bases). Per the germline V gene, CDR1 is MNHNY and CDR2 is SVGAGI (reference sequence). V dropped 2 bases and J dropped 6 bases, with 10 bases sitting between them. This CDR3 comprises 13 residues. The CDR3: CASSYGGGDGYTF. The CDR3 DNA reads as TGTGCCAGCAGTTACGGGGGAGGGGATGGCTACACCTTC.

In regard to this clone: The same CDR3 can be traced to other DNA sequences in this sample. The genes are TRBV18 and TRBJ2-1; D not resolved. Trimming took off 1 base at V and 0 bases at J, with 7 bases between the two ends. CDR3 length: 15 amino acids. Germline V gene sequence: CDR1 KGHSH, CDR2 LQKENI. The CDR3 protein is CASSPLPSSYNEQFF. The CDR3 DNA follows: TGTGCCAGCTCACCACTGCCTAGCTCCTACAATGAGCAGTTCTTC.

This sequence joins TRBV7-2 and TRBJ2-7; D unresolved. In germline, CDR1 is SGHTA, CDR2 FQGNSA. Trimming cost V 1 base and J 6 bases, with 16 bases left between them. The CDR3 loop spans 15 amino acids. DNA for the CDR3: TGTGCCAGCAGCTTAGACGTGGTCACTTTGGGCGAGCAGTACTTC. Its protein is CASSLDVVTLGEQYF.

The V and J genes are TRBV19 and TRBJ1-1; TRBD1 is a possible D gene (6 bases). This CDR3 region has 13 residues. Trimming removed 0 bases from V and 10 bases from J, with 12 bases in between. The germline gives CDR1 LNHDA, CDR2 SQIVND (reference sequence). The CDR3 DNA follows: TGTGCCAGTAGTATAGACGGGGGGCAACGAGCTTTCTTT. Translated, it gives CASSIDGGQRAFF.

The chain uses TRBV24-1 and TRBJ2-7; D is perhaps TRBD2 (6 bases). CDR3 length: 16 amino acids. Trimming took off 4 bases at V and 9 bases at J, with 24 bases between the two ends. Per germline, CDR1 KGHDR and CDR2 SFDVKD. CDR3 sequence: CATSDSWGRDSLSQYF. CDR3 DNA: TGTGCCACCAGTGACTCCTGGGGTAGGGACTCCCTTTCGCAGTACTTC.

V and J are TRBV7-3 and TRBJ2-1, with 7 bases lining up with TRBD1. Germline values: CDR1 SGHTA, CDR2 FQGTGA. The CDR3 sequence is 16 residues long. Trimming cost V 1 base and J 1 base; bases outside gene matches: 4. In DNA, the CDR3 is TGTGCCAGCAGCTTAATCGCGACAGGGTCCTACAATGAGCAGTTCTTC. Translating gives CASSLIATGSYNEQFF.

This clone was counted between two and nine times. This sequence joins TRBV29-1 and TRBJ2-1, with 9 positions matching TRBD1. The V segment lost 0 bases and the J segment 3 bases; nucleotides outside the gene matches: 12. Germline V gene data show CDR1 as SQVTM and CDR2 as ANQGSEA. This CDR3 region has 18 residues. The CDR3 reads CSVEDGLRGQGFYNEQFF. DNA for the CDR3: TGCAGCGTTGAAGATGGGCTCAGGGGACAGGGATTCTACAATGAGCAGTTCTTC.